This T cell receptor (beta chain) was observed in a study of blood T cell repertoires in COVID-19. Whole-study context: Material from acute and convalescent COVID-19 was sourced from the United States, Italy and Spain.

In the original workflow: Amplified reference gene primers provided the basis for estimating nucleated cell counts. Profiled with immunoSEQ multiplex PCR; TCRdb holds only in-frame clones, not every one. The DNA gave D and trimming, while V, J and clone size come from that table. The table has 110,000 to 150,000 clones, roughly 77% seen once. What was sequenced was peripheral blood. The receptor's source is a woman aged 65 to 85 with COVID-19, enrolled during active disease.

This CDR3 is CASSASGQDNSPLHF. The CDR3 nucleotides are TGTGCCAGCAGCGCTTCGGGACAGGACAATTCACCCCTCCACTTT. The rearrangement uses TRBV9 and TRBJ1-6, with TRBD1 matching over 8 bases. This CDR3 spans 15 amino acids. V lost 3 bases, J lost 7 bases, and 6 bases stayed unmatched. CDR1 and CDR2 (germline): SGDLS, YYNGEE.